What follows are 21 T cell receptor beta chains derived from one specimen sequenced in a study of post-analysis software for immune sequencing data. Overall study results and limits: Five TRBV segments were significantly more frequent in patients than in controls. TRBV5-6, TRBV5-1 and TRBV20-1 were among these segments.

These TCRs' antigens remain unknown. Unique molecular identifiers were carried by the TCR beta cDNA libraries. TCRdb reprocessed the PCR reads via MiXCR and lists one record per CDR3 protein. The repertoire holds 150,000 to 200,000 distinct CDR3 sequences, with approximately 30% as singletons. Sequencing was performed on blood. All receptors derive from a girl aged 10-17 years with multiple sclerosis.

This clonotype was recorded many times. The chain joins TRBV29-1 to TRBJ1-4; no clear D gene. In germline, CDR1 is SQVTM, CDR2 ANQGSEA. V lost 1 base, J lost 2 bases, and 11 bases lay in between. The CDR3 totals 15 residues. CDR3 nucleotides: TGCAGCGTTGAAGTACTTCCAGACACTAATGAAAAACTGTTTTTT. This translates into CSVEVLPDTNEKLFF.

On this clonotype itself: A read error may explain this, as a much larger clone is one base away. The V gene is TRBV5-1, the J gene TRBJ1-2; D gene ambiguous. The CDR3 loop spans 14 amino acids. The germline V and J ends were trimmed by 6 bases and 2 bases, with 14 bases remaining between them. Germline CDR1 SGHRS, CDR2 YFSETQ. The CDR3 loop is CASTNGDTNYGYTF. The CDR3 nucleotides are TGCGCCAGCACGAACGGTGACACCAACTATGGCTACACCTTC.

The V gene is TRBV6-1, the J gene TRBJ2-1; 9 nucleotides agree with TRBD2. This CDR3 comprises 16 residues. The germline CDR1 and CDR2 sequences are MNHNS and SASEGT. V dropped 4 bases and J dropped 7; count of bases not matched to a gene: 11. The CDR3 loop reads CASSGSGRGGPNEQFF. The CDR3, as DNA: TGTGCCAGCAGTGGGTCAGGGCGGGGGGGTCCAAATGAGCAGTTCTTC.

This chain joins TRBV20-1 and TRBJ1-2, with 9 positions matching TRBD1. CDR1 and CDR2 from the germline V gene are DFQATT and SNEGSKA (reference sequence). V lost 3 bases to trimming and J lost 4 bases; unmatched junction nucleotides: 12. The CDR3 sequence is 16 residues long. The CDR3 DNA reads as TGCAGTGCTAGGACGTTCGGACAGGGGCGGGTCTATGGCTACACCTTC. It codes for CSARTFGQGRVYGYTF.

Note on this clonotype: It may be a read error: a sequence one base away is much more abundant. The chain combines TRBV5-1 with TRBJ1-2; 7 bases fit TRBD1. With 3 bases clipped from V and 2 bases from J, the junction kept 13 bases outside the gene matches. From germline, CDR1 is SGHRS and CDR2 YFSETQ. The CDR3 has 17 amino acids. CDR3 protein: CASSSPEGQNLNYGYTF. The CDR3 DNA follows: TGCGCCAGCAGCTCGCCGGAGGGACAGAACCTAAACTATGGCTACACCTTC.

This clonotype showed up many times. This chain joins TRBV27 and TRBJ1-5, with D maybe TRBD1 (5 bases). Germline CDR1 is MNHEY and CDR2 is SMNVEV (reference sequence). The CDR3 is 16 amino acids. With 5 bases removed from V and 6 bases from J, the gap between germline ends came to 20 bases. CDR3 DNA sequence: TGTGCCAGCAGTCCCCAAGGAGGGGTTGGTAGTCAGCCCCAGCATTTT. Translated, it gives CASSPQGGVGSQPQHF.

CDR3 loop: CASSIDPSRRDTQYF. The CDR3 DNA is TGTGCCAGTAGTATAGACCCCTCGCGTAGGGATACGCAGTATTTT. The chain carries TRBV19 and TRBJ2-3; D gene unclear. The V end lost 0 bases, the J end lost 6 bases, and 13 bases lay between the germline ends. The CDR3 length is 15 residues. Germline-derived CDR1 and CDR2 are LNHDA and SQIVND (reference sequence).

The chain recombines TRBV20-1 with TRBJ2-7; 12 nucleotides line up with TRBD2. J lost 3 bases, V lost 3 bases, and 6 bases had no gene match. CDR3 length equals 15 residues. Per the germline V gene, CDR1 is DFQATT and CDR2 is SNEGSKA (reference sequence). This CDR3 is CSARASGRALYEQYF. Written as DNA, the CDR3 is TGCAGTGCTAGGGCTAGCGGGAGGGCCCTCTACGAGCAGTACTTC.

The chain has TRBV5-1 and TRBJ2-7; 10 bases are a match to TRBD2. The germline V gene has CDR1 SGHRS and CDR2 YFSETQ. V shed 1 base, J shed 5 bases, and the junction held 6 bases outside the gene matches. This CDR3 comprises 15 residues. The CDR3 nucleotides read TGCGCCAGCAGCTTGATCCTAGCGGGAGACGACGAGCAGTACTTC. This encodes CASSLILAGDDEQYF. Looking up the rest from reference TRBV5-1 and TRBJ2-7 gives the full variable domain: KAGVTQTPRYLIKTRGQQVTLSCSPISGHRSVSWYQQTPGQGLQFLFEYFSETQRNKGNFPGRFSGRQFSNSRSEMNVSTLELGDSALYLCASSLILAGDDEQYFGPGTRLTVT.

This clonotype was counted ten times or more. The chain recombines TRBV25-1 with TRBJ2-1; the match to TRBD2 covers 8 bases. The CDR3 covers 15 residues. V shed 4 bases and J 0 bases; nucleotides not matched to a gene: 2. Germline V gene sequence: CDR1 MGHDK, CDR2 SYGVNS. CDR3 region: CASSGGRSSYNEQFF. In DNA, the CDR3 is TGTGCCAGCAGTGGCGGGAGGAGCTCCTACAATGAGCAGTTCTTC.

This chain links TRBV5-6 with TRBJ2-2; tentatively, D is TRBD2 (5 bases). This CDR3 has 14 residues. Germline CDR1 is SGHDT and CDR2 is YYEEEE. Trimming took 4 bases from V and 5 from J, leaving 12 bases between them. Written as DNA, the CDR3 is TGTGCCAGCAGCCAAATACGGGAAACCGGGGAGCTGTTTTTT. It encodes CASSQIRETGELFF.

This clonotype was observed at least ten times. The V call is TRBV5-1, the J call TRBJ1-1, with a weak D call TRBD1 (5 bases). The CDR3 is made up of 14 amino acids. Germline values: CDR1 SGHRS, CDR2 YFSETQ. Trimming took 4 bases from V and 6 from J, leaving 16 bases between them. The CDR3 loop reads CASSGGASRAEAFF. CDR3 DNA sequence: TGCGCCAGCAGCGGTGGGGCGTCTCGCGCTGAAGCTTTCTTT. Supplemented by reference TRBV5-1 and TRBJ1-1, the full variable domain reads KAGVTQTPRYLIKTRGQQVTLSCSPISGHRSVSWYQQTPGQGLQFLFEYFSETQRNKGNFPGRFSGRQFSNSRSEMNVSTLELGDSALYLCASSGGASRAEAFFGQGTRLTVV.

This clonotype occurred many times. CDR3 DNA: TGTGCCAGCAGCCTGATGACCGTTGGTAATGAGCAGTTCTTC. Its translation is CASSLMTVGNEQFF. The genes are TRBV3-1 and TRBJ2-1; D remains ambiguous. Germline CDR1 and CDR2: LGHDT and YNNKEL (reference sequence). Trimming left V 4 bases short and J 7 bases short, with 14 bases between. The CDR3 is made up of 14 amino acids.

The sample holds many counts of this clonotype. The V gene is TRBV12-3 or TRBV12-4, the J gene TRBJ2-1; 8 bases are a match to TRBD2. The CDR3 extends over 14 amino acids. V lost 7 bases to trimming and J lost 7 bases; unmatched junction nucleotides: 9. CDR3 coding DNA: TGTGCCAGCATCAAGTCGGGAGGGGGGAATGAGCAGTTCTTC. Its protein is CASIKSGGGNEQFF.

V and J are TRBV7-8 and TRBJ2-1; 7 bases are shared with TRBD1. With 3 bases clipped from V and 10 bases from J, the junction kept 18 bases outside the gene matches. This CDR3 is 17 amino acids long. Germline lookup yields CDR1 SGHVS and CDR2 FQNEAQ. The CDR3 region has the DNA TGTGCCAGCAGCTTTCCACCGACAGGGTTAGGGGATGACGAGCAGTTCTTC. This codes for CASSFPPTGLGDDEQFF.

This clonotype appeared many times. CDR3 in amino acids: CASSLGSGYNEQFF. In nucleotides, the CDR3 is TGCGCCAGCAGCTTGGGTTCGGGTTACAATGAGCAGTTCTTC. V is TRBV5-1 and J is TRBJ2-1; unclear D gene. Germline values: CDR1 SGHRS, CDR2 YFSETQ. V was shortened by 0 bases and J by 4 bases, with 8 bases between the two germline ends. This CDR3 comprises 14 residues.

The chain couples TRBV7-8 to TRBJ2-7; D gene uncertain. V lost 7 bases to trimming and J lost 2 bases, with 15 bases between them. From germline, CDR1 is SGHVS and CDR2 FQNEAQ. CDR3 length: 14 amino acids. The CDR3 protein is CASIPGEVTYEQYF. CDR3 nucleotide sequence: TGTGCCAGCATCCCAGGAGAGGTGACCTACGAGCAGTACTTC. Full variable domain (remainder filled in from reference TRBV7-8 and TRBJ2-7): GAGVSQSPRYKVAKRGQDVALRCDPISGHVSLFWYQQALGQGPEFLTYFQNEAQLDKSGLPSDRFFAERPEGSVSTLKIQRTQQEDSAVYLCASIPGEVTYEQYFGPGTRLTVT.

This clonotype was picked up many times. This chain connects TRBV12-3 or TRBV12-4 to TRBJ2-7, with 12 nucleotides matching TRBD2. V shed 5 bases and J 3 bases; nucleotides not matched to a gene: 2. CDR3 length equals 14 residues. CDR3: CASSPGLAGYEQYF. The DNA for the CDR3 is TGTGCCAGCAGTCCGGGACTAGCGGGCTACGAGCAGTACTTC.

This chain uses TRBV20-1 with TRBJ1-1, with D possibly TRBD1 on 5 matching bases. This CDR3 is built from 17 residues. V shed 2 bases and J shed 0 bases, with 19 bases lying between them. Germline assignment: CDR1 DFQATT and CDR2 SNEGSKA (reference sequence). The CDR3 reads CSARSTGTHYMNTEAFF. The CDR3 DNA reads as TGCAGTGCTAGATCAACCGGGACGCATTACATGAACACTGAAGCTTTCTTT.

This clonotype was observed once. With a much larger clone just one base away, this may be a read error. The CDR3 DNA follows: TGTGCCAGCAGCTTAGACGGGACCCCTCGAAGTTGTTACGAGCAGTACTTC. Translated, it gives CASSLDGTPRSCYEQYF. The chain joins TRBV7-2 to TRBJ2-7; the D call may be TRBD1 or TRBD2 (5 bases each). With 1 base removed from V and 4 bases from J, the gap between germline ends came to 20 bases. The CDR3 extends over 17 amino acids. Looked up from germline, CDR1 is SGHTA and CDR2 is FQGNSA.

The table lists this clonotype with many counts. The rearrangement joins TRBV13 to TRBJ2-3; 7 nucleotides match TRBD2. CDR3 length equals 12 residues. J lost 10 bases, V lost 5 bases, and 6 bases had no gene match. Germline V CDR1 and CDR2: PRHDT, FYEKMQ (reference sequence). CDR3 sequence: CASSERGNPQYF. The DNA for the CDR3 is TGTGCCAGCAGCGAGCGGGGTAATCCGCAGTATTTT.